This TCR beta chain came from a study of blood T cell repertoires in COVID-19. This CDR3 has 12 amino acids. The V gene's germline CDR1 is MDHEN and CDR2 SYDVKM. V lost 6 bases to trimming and J lost 7 bases, with 12 bases between them. Assay: immunoSEQ multiplex PCR; the TCRdb copy retains only in-frame clones and omits some. The profile shows about 160,000 clones, over 80% of them singletons. Sequencing used peripheral blood. The TCR originated in a man between 65 and 80 years old who had recovered from COVID-19. The chain employs TRBV28 and TRBJ2-5; possible D gene TRBD2, 6 bases. In DNA form, the CDR3 reads TGTGCCAGCAGCCTCGGGGGAGGGACCCAGTACTTC. Its translation: CASSLGGGTQYF.